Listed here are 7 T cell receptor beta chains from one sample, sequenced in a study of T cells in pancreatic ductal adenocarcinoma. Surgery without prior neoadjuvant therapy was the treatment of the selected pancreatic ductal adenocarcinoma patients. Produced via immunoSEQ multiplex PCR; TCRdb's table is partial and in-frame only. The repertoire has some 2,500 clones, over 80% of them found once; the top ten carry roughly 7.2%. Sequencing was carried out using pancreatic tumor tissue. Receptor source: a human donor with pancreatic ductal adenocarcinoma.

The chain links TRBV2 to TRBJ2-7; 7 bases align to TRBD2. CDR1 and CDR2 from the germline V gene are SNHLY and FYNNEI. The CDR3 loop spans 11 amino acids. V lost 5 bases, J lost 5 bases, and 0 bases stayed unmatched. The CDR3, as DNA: TGTGCCAGCAGTACTAGCGACGAGCAGTACTTC. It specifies CASSTSDEQYF.

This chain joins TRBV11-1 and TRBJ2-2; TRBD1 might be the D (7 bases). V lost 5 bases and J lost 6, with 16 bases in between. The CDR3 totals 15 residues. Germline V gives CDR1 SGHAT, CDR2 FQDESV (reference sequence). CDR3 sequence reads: CASSVRQGGAGELFF. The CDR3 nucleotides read TGTGCCAGCAGCGTACGCCAGGGGGGAGCCGGGGAGCTGTTTTTT.

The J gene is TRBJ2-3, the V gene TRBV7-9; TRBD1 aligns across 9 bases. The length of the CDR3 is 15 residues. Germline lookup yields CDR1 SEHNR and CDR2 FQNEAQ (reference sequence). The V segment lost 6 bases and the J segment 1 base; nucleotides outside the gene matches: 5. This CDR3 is CASRSRTGGTDTQYF. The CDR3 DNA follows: TGTGCCAGCAGATCCCGGACAGGGGGCACAGATACGCAGTATTTT.

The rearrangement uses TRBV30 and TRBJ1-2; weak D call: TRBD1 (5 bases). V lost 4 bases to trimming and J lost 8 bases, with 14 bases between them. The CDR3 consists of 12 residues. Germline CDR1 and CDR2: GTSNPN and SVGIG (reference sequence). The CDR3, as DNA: TGTGCCTGGAATGCCAGGGCGTCGGGCTACACCTTC. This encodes CAWNARASGYTF.

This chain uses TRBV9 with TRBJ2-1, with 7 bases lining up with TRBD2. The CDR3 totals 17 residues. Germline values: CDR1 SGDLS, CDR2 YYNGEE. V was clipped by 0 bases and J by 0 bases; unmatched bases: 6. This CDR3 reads CASSVGLAESSYNEQFF. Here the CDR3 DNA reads TGTGCCAGCAGCGTAGGACTAGCTGAAAGCTCCTACAATGAGCAGTTCTTC.

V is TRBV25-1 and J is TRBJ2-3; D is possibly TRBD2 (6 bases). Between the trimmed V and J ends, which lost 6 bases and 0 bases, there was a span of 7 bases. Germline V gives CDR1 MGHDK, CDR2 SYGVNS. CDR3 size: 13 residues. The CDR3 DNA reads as TGTGCCAGCAGCCGGGGGAGCACAGATACGCAGTATTTT. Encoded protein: CASSRGSTDTQYF.

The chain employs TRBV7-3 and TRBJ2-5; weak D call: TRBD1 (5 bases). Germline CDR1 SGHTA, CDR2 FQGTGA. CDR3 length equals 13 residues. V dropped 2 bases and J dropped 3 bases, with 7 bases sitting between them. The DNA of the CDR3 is TGTGCCAGCAGCTTATCCAGGGAAGAGACCCAGTACTTC. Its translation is CASSLSREETQYF.